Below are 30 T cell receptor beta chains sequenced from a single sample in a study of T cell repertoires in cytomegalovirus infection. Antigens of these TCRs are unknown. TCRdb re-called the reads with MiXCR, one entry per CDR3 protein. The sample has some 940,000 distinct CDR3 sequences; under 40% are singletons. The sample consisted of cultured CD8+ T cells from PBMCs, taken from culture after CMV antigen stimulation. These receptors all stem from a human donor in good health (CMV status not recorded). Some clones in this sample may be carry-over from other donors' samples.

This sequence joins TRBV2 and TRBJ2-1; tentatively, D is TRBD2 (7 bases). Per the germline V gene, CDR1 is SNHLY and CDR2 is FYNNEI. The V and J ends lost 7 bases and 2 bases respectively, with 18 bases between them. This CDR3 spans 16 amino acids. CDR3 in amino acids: CASTSVPGGPYNEQFF. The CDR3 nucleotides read TGTGCCAGCACCTCAGTCCCGGGGGGCCCCTACAATGAGCAGTTCTTC.

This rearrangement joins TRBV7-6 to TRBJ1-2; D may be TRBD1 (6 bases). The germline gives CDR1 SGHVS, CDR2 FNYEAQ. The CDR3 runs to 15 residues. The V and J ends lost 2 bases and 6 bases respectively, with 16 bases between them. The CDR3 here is CASSLSAGATDGYTF. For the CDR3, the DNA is TGTGCCAGCAGCTTAAGCGCGGGGGCTACGGATGGCTACACCTTC.

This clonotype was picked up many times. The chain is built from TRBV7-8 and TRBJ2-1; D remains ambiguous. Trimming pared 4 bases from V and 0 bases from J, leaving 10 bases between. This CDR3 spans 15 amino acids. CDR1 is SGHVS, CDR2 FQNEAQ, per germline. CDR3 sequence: CASSSSKSSYNEQFF. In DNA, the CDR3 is TGTGCCAGCAGCTCTTCCAAAAGCTCCTACAATGAGCAGTTCTTC.

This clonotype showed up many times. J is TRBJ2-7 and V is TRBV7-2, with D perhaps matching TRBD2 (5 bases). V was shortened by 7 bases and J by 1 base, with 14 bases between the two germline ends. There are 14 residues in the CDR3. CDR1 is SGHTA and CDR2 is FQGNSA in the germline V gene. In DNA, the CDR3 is TGTGCCAGCACCAAATTCGGAGGTTCCTACGAGCAGTACGTC. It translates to CASTKFGGSYEQYV.

Written as DNA, the CDR3 is TGTGCCAGCAGTTACATAGGGAACTCCTACGAGCAGTACGTC. As protein: CASSYIGNSYEQYV. The chain uses TRBV6-8 and TRBJ2-7; D uncertain. The V and J ends lost 2 bases and 0 bases respectively, with 8 bases between them. Looked up from germline, CDR1 is MNHGY and CDR2 is SAAAGT. The CDR3 length is 14 residues.

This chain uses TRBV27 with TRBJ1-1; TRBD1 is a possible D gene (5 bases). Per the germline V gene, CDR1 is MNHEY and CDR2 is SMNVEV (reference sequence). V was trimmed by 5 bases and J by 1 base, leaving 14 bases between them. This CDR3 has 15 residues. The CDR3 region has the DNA TGTGCCAGCAGTCCACCGGGACCGCAGAACACTGAAGCTTTCTTT. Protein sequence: CASSPPGPQNTEAFF.

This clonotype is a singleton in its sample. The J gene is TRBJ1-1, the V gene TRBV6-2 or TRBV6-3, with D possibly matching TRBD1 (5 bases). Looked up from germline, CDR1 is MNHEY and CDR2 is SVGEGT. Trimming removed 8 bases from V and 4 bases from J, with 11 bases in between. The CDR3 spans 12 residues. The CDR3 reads CASAVGATEAFF. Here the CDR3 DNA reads TGTGCCAGCGCGGTAGGGGCCACTGAAGCTTTCTTT.

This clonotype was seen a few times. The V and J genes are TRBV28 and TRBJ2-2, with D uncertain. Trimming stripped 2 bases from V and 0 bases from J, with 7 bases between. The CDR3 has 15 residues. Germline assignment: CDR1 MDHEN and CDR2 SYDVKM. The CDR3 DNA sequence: TGTGCCAGCAGTTTAAGGACCCCGAACACCGGGGAGCTGTTTTTT. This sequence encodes CASSLRTPNTGELFF. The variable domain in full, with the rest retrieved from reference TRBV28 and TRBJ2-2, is DVKVTQSSRYLVKRTGEKVFLECVQDMDHENMFWYRQDPGLGLRLIYFSYDVKMKEKGDIPEGYSVSREKKERFSLILESASTNQTSMYLCASSLRTPNTGELFFGEGSRLTVL.

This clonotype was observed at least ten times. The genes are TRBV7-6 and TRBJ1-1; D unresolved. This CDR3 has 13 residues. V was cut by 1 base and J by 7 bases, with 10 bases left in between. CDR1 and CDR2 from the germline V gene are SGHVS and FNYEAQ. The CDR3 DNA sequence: TGTGCCAGCAGCTTAGGGGGTCGGGGTGAAGCTTTCTTT. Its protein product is CASSLGGRGEAFF.

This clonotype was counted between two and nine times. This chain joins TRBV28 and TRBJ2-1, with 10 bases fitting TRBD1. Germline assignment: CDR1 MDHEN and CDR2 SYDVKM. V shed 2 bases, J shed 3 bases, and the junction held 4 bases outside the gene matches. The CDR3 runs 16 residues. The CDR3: CASSLDGQGGYNEQFF. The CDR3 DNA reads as TGTGCCAGCAGTTTAGATGGACAGGGGGGCTACAATGAGCAGTTCTTC.

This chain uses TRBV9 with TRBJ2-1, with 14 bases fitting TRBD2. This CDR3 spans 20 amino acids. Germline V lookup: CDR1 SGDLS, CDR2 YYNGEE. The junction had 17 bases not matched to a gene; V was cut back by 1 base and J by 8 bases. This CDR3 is CASSVPLRLAGGPRYDEQFF. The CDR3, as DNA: TGTGCCAGCAGCGTACCCCTTCGACTAGCGGGGGGGCCACGGTACGATGAGCAGTTCTTC.

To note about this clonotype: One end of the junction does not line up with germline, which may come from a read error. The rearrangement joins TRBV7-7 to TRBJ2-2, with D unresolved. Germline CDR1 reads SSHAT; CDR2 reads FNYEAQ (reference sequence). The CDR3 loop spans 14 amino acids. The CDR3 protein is CASRASEGFGELFF. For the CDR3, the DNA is TGTGCTAGCAGAGCAAGTGAAGGGTTCGGGGAGCTGTTTTTT.

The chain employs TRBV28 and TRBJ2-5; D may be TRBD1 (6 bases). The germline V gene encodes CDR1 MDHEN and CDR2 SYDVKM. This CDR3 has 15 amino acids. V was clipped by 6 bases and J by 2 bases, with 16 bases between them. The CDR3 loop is CASSTAWDNQETQYF. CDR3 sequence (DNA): TGTGCCAGCAGCACTGCGTGGGACAATCAAGAGACCCAGTACTTC.

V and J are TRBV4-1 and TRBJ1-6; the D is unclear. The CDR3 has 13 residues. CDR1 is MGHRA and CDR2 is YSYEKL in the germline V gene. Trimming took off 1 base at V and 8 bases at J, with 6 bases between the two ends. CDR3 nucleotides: TGCGCCAGCAGCCAAGGACGTGATTCACCCCTCCACTTT. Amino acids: CASSQGRDSPLHF.

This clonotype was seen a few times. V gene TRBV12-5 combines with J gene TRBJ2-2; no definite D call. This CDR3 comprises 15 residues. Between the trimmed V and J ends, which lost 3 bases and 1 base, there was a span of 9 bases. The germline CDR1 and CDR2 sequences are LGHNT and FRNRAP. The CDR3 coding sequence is TGTGCTAGTGGTTTTTTGGCCGAGAACACCGGGGAGCTGTTTTTT. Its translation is CASGFLAENTGELFF.

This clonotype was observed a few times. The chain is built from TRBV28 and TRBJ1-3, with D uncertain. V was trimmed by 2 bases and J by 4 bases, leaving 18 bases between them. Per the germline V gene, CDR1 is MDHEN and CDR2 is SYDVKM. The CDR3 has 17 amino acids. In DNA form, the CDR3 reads TGTGCCAGCAGTTTACGCTCCGGGCCTCGGAAGGGAAACACCATATATTTT. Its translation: CASSLRSGPRKGNTIYF. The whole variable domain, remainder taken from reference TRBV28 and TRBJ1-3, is DVKVTQSSRYLVKRTGEKVFLECVQDMDHENMFWYRQDPGLGLRLIYFSYDVKMKEKGDIPEGYSVSREKKERFSLILESASTNQTSMYLCASSLRSGPRKGNTIYFGEGSWLTVV.

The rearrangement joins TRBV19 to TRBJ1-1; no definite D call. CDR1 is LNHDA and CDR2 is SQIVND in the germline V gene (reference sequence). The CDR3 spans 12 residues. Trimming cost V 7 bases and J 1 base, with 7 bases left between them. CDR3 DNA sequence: TGTGCCAGTAAAAAATGGAACACTGAAGCTTTCTTT. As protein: CASKKWNTEAFF.

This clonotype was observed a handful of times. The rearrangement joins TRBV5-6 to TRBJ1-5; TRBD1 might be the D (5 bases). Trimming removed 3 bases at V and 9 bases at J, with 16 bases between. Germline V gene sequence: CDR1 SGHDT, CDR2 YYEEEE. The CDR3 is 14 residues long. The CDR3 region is CASSWGRQPGPQHF. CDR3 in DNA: TGTGCCAGCAGCTGGGGGAGACAGCCTGGGCCCCAGCATTTT.

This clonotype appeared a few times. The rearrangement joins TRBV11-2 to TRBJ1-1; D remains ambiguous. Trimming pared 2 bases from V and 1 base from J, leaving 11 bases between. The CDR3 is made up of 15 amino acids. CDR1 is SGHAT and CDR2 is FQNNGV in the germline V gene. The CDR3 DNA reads TGTGCCAGCAGCTTAAAGCCGAGCACGAACACTGAAGCTTTCTTT. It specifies CASSLKPSTNTEAFF.

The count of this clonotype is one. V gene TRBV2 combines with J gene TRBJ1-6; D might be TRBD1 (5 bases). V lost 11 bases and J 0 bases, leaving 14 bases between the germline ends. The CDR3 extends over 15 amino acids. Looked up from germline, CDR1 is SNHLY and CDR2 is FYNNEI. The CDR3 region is CAAHDRSSYNSPLHF. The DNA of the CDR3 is TGTGCCGCGCACGACAGAAGCTCCTATAATTCACCCCTCCACTTT.

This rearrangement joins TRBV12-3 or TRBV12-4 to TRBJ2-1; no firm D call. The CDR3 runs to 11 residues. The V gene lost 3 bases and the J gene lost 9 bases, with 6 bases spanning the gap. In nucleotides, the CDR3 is TGTGCCAGCAGTTTTCCGGGTGAGCAGTTCTTC. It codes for CASSFPGEQFF.

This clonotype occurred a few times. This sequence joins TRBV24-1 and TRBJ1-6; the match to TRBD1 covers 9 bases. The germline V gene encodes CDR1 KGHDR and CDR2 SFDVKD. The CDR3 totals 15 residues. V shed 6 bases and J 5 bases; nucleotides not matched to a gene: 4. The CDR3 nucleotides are TGTGCCACCAGTTGGACAGGGGTGAATAATTCACCCCTCCACTTT. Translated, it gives CATSWTGVNNSPLHF.

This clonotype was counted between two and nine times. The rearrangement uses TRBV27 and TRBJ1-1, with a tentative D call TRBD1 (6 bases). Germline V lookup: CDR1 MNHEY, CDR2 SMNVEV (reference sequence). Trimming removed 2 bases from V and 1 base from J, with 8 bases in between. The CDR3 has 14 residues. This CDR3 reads CASSLGTPNTEAFF. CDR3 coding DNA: TGTGCCAGCAGTTTAGGGACACCGAACACTGAAGCTTTCTTT.

The CDR3 is CATSGLESNQPQHF. The CDR3 DNA follows: TGTGCCACCTCCGGGCTGGAGAGCAATCAGCCCCAGCATTTT. The rearrangement links TRBV24-1 to TRBJ1-5; D is ambiguous. V dropped 9 bases and J dropped 1 base, with 12 bases sitting between them. The CDR3 runs 14 residues. Germline CDR1 reads KGHDR; CDR2 reads SFDVKD.

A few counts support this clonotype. CDR3 amino acids: CASSYSMIHEYGYTF. The DNA for the CDR3 is TGTGCCAGCAGTTACTCGATGATACACGAGTATGGCTACACCTTC. The chain is built from TRBV6-5 and TRBJ1-2; D remains unclear. Germline V CDR1 and CDR2: MNHEY, SVGAGI. The CDR3 extends over 15 amino acids. V lost 0 bases and J 5 bases, leaving 13 bases between the germline ends.

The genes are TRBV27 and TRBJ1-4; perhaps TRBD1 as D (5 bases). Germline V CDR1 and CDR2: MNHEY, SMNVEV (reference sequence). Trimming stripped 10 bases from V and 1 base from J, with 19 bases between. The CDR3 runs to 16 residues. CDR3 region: CANRLGASLTNEKLFF. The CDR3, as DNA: TGTGCCAACCGCCTCGGGGCTTCTCTAACTAATGAAAAACTGTTTTTT.

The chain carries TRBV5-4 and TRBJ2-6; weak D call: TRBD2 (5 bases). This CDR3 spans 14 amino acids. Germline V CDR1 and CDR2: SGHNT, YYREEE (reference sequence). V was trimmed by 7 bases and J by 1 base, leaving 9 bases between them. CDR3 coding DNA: TGTGCCAGCTTCGGGGTATCTGGGGCCAACGTCCTGACTTTC. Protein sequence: CASFGVSGANVLTF.

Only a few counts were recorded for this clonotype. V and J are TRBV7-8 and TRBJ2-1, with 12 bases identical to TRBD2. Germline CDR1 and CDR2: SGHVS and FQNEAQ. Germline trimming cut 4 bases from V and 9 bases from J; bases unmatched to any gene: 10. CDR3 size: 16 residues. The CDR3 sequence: CASSSPPSGGALEQFF. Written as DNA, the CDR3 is TGTGCCAGCAGCTCCCCTCCTAGCGGGGGGGCCCTTGAGCAGTTCTTC.

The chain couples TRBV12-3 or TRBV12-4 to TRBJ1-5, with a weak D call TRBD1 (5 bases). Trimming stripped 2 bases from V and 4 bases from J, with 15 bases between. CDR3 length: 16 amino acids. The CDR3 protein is CASSLQGLMENQPQHF. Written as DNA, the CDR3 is TGTGCCAGCAGTTTACAGGGACTAATGGAGAATCAGCCCCAGCATTTT.

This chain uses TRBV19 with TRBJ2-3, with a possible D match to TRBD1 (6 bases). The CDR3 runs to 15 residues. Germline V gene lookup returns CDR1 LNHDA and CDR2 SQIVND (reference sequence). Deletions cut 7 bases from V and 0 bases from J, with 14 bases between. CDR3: CASKDRWRSTDTQYF. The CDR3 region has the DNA TGTGCCAGTAAAGACAGGTGGAGGAGCACAGATACGCAGTATTTT. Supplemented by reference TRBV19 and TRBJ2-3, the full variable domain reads DGGITQSPKYLFRKEGQNVTLSCEQNLNHDAMYWYRQDPGQGLRLIYYSQIVNDFQKGDIAEGYSVSREKKESFPLTVTSAQKNPTAFYLCASKDRWRSTDTQYFGPGTRLTVL.